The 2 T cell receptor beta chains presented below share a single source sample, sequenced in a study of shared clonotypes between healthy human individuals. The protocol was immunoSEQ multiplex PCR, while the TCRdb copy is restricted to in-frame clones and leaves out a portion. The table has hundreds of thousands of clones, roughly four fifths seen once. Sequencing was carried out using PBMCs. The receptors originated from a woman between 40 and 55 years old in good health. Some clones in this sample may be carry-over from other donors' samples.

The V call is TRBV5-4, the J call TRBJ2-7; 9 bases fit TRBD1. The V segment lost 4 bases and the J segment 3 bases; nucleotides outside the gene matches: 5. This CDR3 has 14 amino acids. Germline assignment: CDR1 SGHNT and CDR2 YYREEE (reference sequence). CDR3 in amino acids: CASSPRDRDYEQYF. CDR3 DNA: TGTGCCAGCAGCCCCCGGGACAGGGACTACGAGCAGTACTTC.

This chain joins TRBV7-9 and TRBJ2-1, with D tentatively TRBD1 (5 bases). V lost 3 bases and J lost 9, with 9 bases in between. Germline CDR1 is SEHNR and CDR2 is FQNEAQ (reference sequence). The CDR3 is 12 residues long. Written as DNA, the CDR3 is TGTGCCAGCAGCTTCTCCAGGGCTGAGCAGTTCTTC. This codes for CASSFSRAEQFF.